The 24 T cell receptor beta chains below come from one sample, sequenced in a study of control samples from healthy donors and cancer patients. TCRdb keeps only in-frame clones here, not all; method: immunoSEQ multiplex PCR. In the table there are tens of thousands of clones, approximately 87% of which are singletons. Material: blood. All receptors derive from a man aged 60 to 75 in good health.

For the CDR3, the DNA is TGCGCCAGCAGCTCCACAGGGGGTTACACCGGGGAGCTGTTTTTT. This codes for CASSSTGGYTGELFF. The chain couples TRBV5-1 to TRBJ2-2; 8 bases line up with TRBD1. The length of the CDR3 is 15 residues. V lost 3 bases, J lost 3 bases, and 4 bases stayed unmatched. Per the germline V gene, CDR1 is SGHRS and CDR2 is YFSETQ.

The genes are TRBV15 and TRBJ2-4; no definite D call. V was shortened by 5 bases and J by 7 bases, with 12 bases between the two germline ends. This CDR3 contains 13 residues. In germline, CDR1 is LNHNV, CDR2 YYDKDF (reference sequence). CDR3 DNA: TGTGCCACCAGCGTACCTGAGATCAACATTCAGTACTTC. It encodes CATSVPEINIQYF.

The table lists this clone with a few counts. Here the CDR3 reads CTSSQPGRREYFAVTQYF. CDR3 DNA sequence: TGCACCAGCAGCCAGCCTGGGCGGCGGGAGTATTTTGCAGTTACGCAGTATTTT. The chain employs TRBV1 and TRBJ2-3; TRBD2, as called in the table, went unchecked against the DNA. TRBV1 is designated a pseudogene. This CDR3 has 18 amino acids.

The V and J genes are TRBV7-9 and TRBJ1-5; TRBD1 matches 8 bases. The CDR3 loop spans 14 amino acids. CDR1 is SEHNR, CDR2 FQNEAQ, per germline (reference sequence). V gave up 3 bases and J gave up 5 bases; unmatched junction bases: 3. The CDR3 reads CASSLTGDHQPQHF. CDR3 sequence (DNA): TGTGCCAGCAGCTTGACAGGGGACCATCAGCCCCAGCATTTT.

The chain uses TRBV28 and TRBJ2-1, with 8 bases fitting TRBD2. V lost 4 bases and J lost 1; bases outside the gene matches: 18. CDR3 length: 20 amino acids. Germline V gives CDR1 MDHEN, CDR2 SYDVKM. The CDR3 region has the DNA TGTGCCAGCAGTTCCTATGTCGGACTAGCACGATCGGGATCCTACAATGAGCAGTTCTTC. It is translated as CASSSYVGLARSGSYNEQFF. The whole variable domain, remainder taken from reference TRBV28 and TRBJ2-1, is DVKVTQSSRYLVKRTGEKVFLECVQDMDHENMFWYRQDPGLGLRLIYFSYDVKMKEKGDIPEGYSVSREKKERFSLILESASTNQTSMYLCASSSYVGLARSGSYNEQFFGPGTRLTVL.

This chain links TRBV4-1 with TRBJ2-1, with 7 positions matching TRBD2. Germline assignment: CDR1 MGHRA and CDR2 YSYEKL. The CDR3 is made up of 13 amino acids. The V and J ends lost 4 bases and 3 bases, in that order; junction bases with no gene match: 0. The CDR3 region has the DNA TGCGCCAGCAGCCCGGGGGGCTACAATGAGCAGTTCTTC. Its protein product is CASSPGGYNEQFF.

The chain links TRBV5-6 to TRBJ1-2; 9 bases map to TRBD1. The CDR3 is 13 amino acids. Germline loops: CDR1 SGHDT, CDR2 YYEEEE. V was clipped by 4 bases and J by 12 bases; unmatched bases: 10. CDR3 region: CASSADRGYFNTF. The CDR3, as DNA: TGTGCCAGCAGCGCGGACAGGGGTTATTTCAACACCTTC.

The V and J genes are TRBV15 and TRBJ2-4, with D perhaps TRBD1 or TRBD2 (6 bases each). Trimming took off 6 bases at V and 0 bases at J, with 15 bases between the two ends. There are 16 residues in the CDR3. Per germline, CDR1 LNHNV and CDR2 YYDKDF (reference sequence). Here the CDR3 reads CATRLGGILAKNIQYF. The CDR3 region has the DNA TGTGCCACCAGACTAGGGGGGATACTAGCCAAAAACATTCAGTACTTC.

CDR3 sequence: CASSSDPNTEAFF. The DNA for the CDR3 is TGTGCCAGCAGCTCGGACCCGAACACTGAAGCTTTCTTT. The chain couples TRBV5-4 to TRBJ1-1; D ambiguous. CDR1 and CDR2 from the germline V gene are SGHNT and YYREEE (reference sequence). V was shortened by 3 bases and J by 1 base, with 7 bases between the two germline ends. CDR3 length: 13 amino acids.

This clone was detected once. The sample carries other DNA sequences with the same CDR3. The chain employs TRBV4-3 and TRBJ2-1; perhaps TRBD2 as D (6 bases). Per germline, CDR1 LGHNA and CDR2 YSLEER. Trimming took 4 bases from V and 7 from J, leaving 8 bases between them. The CDR3 length is 12 residues. CDR3 bases: TGCGCCAGCAGCCCGGCGGGGAATGAGCAGTTCTTC. The encoded protein is CASSPAGNEQFF.

This rearrangement joins TRBV25-1 to TRBJ2-7; D may be TRBD1 or TRBD2 (5 bases each). The V gene's germline CDR1 is MGHDK and CDR2 SYGVNS. The CDR3 is 16 amino acids. V gave up 2 bases and J gave up 6 bases, with 20 bases separating them. CDR3 DNA: TGTGCCAGCAGTGAAGGAGGAAGGGGATCATACGGCGAGCAGTACTTC. This sequence encodes CASSEGGRGSYGEQYF.

The V call is TRBV28, the J call TRBJ2-4; 7 positions match TRBD1. The CDR3 is 14 amino acids. J gave up 7 bases and V 5 bases, and 8 bases lay outside the gene matches. Germline V CDR1 and CDR2: MDHEN, SYDVKM. The CDR3 here is CASSPGTDGNIQYF. In DNA, the CDR3 is TGTGCCAGCAGTCCCGGGACAGATGGGAACATTCAGTACTTC.

V usage is TRBV15 and J usage is TRBJ1-2; D gene uncertain. This CDR3 has 13 amino acids. The V gene's germline CDR1 is LNHNV and CDR2 YYDKDF (reference sequence). With 6 bases removed from V and 1 base from J, the gap between germline ends came to 9 bases. CDR3 residues: CATSERLNYGYTF. CDR3 bases: TGTGCCACCAGTGAAAGGCTTAACTATGGCTACACCTTC.

This clone showed up just once. V gene TRBV2 combines with J gene TRBJ2-4; TRBD1 is a possible D gene (5 bases). This CDR3 is 13 amino acids long. V was cut by 3 bases and J by 9 bases, with 12 bases left in between. CDR1 is SNHLY and CDR2 is FYNNEI in the germline V gene. For the CDR3, the DNA is TGTGCCAGCAGTGAGGTCCAAAGGGGCATTCAGTACTTC. This gives the protein CASSEVQRGIQYF. Variable domain in full (rest from reference TRBV2 and TRBJ2-4): EPEVTQTPSHQVTQMGQEVILRCVPISNHLYFYWYRQILGQKVEFLVSFYNNEISEKSEIFDDQFSVERPDGSNFTLKIRSTKLEDSAMYFCASSEVQRGIQYFGAGTRLSVL.

The CDR3 bases are TGTGCCAGCTCACCACCGACGGCGGAAGCTTTCTTT. Translation gives CASSPPTAEAFF. The chain has TRBV18 and TRBJ1-1; D gene unclear. Per the germline V gene, CDR1 is KGHSH and CDR2 is LQKENI. The V and J ends lost 0 bases and 8 bases respectively, with 7 bases between them. This CDR3 comprises 12 residues.

This clone was detected only once. This chain links TRBV12-3 or TRBV12-4 with TRBJ2-3, with TRBD1 as a possible D gene (5 bases). The CDR3 extends over 13 amino acids. Trimming took off 1 base at V and 4 bases at J, with 6 bases between the two ends. CDR3 DNA sequence: TGTGCCAGCAGTTTAGACAGGTCAGATACGCAGTATTTT. Protein: CASSLDRSDTQYF.

This chain joins TRBV19 and TRBJ2-2; perhaps TRBD1 as D (6 bases). The germline V gene has CDR1 LNHDA and CDR2 SQIVND (reference sequence). V was pared by 3 bases and J by 3 bases, with 8 bases between. There are 14 residues in the CDR3. CDR3 region: CASSMGAYTGELFF. Written as DNA, the CDR3 is TGTGCCAGTAGTATGGGGGCGTACACCGGGGAGCTGTTTTTT.

The CDR3 nucleotides are TGTGCCAGCAGTTACGATACAGTAAATTCACCCCTCCACTTT. It translates to CASSYDTVNSPLHF. This rearrangement joins TRBV6-5 to TRBJ1-6; D unclear. CDR1 and CDR2 from the germline V gene are MNHEY and SVGAGI. This CDR3 comprises 14 residues. Trimming removed 2 bases from V and 7 bases from J, with 9 bases in between.

The chain combines TRBV27 with TRBJ1-4; D ambiguous. Germline assignment: CDR1 MNHEY and CDR2 SMNVEV (reference sequence). The CDR3 totals 17 residues. Trimming shortened V by 2 bases and J by 2 bases, and 15 bases separated the two germline ends. The CDR3: CASSLAGGRRTNEKLFF. The CDR3 DNA sequence: TGTGCCAGCAGTTTAGCGGGTGGTCGGCGGACTAATGAAAAACTGTTTTTT.

The chain joins TRBV12-5 to TRBJ2-7; 12 nucleotides align to TRBD1. The germline gives CDR1 LGHNT, CDR2 FRNRAP. This CDR3 is 19 amino acids long. Trimming took 0 bases from V and 4 from J; bases not matched to a gene: 13. CDR3 sequence (DNA): TGTGCTAGTGGTTTGGTATATCCGGGACAGGGGGCGTTTGTGTACGAGCAGTACTTC. It codes for CASGLVYPGQGAFVYEQYF.

V usage is TRBV9 and J usage is TRBJ2-5; a weak D match, TRBD2 (5 bases). CDR1 is SGDLS and CDR2 is YYNGEE in the germline V gene. The CDR3 extends over 15 amino acids. The V gene lost 1 base and the J gene lost 0 bases, with 10 bases spanning the gap. CDR3 residues: CASSVILGDQETQYF. CDR3 nucleotides: TGTGCCAGCAGCGTAATTCTCGGGGACCAAGAGACCCAGTACTTC.

As for this clone: Sequence at one end of the junction differs from germline and may be a read error. The rearrangement uses TRBV7-2 and TRBJ2-5; D perhaps matches TRBD1 (5 bases). CDR3 length equals 14 residues. Germline V lookup: CDR1 SGHTA, CDR2 FQGNSA. This CDR3 reads CASSFRWGQKTQYF. DNA of the CDR3: TGTGCCAGCAGCTTCCGATGGGGCCAAAAGACCCAGTACTTC.

The genes are TRBV7-3 and TRBJ1-3; D uncertain. V was clipped by 5 bases and J by 4 bases, with 9 bases between them. This CDR3 contains 13 residues. Germline-derived CDR1 and CDR2 are SGHTA and FQGTGA. The CDR3 nucleotides are TGTGCCAGCAGCCCGCGTGAGGGAAACACCATATATTTT. This gives the protein CASSPREGNTIYF.

To note about this clone: Given the absence of the conserved phenylalanine or tryptophan at the CDR3 end, a read error is likely. V usage is TRBV11-2 and J usage is TRBJ1-1; TRBD1 might be the D (5 bases). Germline-derived CDR1 and CDR2 are SGHAT and FQNNGV. The CDR3 is 15 residues long. Trimming stripped 3 bases from V and 0 bases from J, with 11 bases between. The CDR3 here is CASSLSGDLNTEAFL. CDR3 coding DNA: TGTGCCAGCAGCTTGTCGGGGGACTTGAACACTGAAGCTTTCCTT.